These 28 T cell receptor beta chains came from one sample sequenced in a study of somatic mutations in cytotoxic T cells in rheumatoid arthritis. Generated by immunoSEQ multiplex PCR, the TCRdb table keeps only in-frame clones and is missing some. The table has about 23,000 clones, 70% to 90% seen once. Sequencing was done on a sample of CD8+ T cells sorted from blood. The receptors derive from an adult with rheumatoid arthritis.

Comment on this clone: The same CDR3 can be traced to other DNA sequences in this sample. The chain employs TRBV2 and TRBJ1-2; perhaps TRBD1 as D (5 bases). V lost 6 bases and J 4 bases, leaving 18 bases between the germline ends. The CDR3 spans 15 residues. Germline CDR1 is SNHLY and CDR2 is FYNNEI. The CDR3 loop reads CASRDGQGAGYGYTF. The CDR3, as DNA: TGTGCCAGCAGGGACGGACAAGGGGCAGGCTATGGCTACACCTTC.

V and J are TRBV7-6 and TRBJ2-2; 8 nucleotides agree with TRBD1. The CDR3 consists of 17 residues. Germline CDR1 is SGHVS and CDR2 is FNYEAQ. The ends lost 0 bases at V and 4 bases at J; junction bases unmatched: 7. The CDR3 sequence is CASSLARGTGGTGELFF. CDR3 DNA sequence: TGTGCCAGCAGCTTAGCGCGTGGGACAGGTGGCACCGGGGAGCTGTTTTTT.

V and J are TRBV28 and TRBJ2-5; 10 bases are shared with TRBD1. Near its end, the DNA agrees better with TRBJ2-7, so the J call may be wrong. The V gene's germline CDR1 is MDHEN and CDR2 SYDVKM. CDR3 size: 15 residues. The CDR3 bases are TGTGCCAGCAGCTTACTCCGGGACAGGGGAAGCGAGCAGTACTTC. Residues: CASSLLRDRGSEQYF.

The DNA of the CDR3 is TGCGCCAGCAGCCAAGATCGCACAGACTATGGCTACACCTTC. Translating gives CASSQDRTDYGYTF. The rearrangement uses TRBV4-1 and TRBJ1-2, with D uncertain. Trimming took off 0 bases at V and 3 bases at J, with 8 bases between the two ends. Germline values: CDR1 MGHRA, CDR2 YSYEKL. This CDR3 region has 14 residues.

The chain uses TRBV6-5 and TRBJ2-5, with TRBD2 identical over 11 bases. The CDR3 spans 15 residues. The junction had 5 bases not matched to a gene; V was cut back by 6 bases and J by 2 bases. Looked up from germline, CDR1 is MNHEY and CDR2 is SVGAGI. Here the CDR3 reads CASRMTSGDQETQYF. The DNA for the CDR3 is TGTGCCAGCAGGATGACTAGCGGGGATCAAGAGACCCAGTACTTC.

The chain recombines TRBV2 with TRBJ2-5; TRBD1 matches at 9 bases. The V gene end was trimmed by 6 bases and the J gene end by 5 bases; junction bases not matched to a gene: 13. The CDR3 has 16 amino acids. Germline V gives CDR1 SNHLY, CDR2 FYNNEI. The CDR3 DNA sequence: TGTGCCAGCAGGTCGTGGACAGGGGCGCAGGTGGAGACCCAGTACTTC. Translating it yields CASRSWTGAQVETQYF.

J is TRBJ1-2 and V is TRBV29-1; 7 nucleotides match TRBD1. The J segment lost 0 bases and the V segment lost 3 bases, leaving 1 base of the junction unmatched. Germline assignment: CDR1 SQVTM and CDR2 ANQGSEA. The CDR3 has 13 residues. DNA of the CDR3: TGCAGCGTTGATGGACAGGCTAACTATGGCTACACCTTC. Translation gives CSVDGQANYGYTF.

The chain carries TRBV27 and TRBJ2-1, with D maybe TRBD1 (6 bases). Per the germline V gene, CDR1 is MNHEY and CDR2 is SMNVEV (reference sequence). The CDR3 consists of 13 residues. Trimming left V 4 bases short and J 3 bases short, with 7 bases between. The CDR3 region is CASSSTGYNEQFF. The CDR3, as DNA: TGTGCCAGCAGTTCGACAGGCTACAATGAGCAGTTCTTC.

The V gene is TRBV6-4, the J gene TRBJ1-1, with TRBD1 matching 10 bases. Germline V lookup: CDR1 MRHNA, CDR2 SNTAGT. This CDR3 has 14 amino acids. Germline trimming cut 6 bases from V and 5 bases from J; bases unmatched to any gene: 6. The CDR3 spells CASRDRGLGTEAFF. Written as DNA, the CDR3 is TGTGCCAGCAGAGACAGGGGGCTTGGGACTGAAGCTTTCTTT.

The rearrangement uses TRBV19 and TRBJ2-3; TRBD2 matches at 7 bases. This CDR3 spans 13 amino acids. Germline loops: CDR1 LNHDA, CDR2 SQIVND (reference sequence). Trimming took 7 bases from V and 2 from J; bases not matched to a gene: 3. The CDR3 DNA is TGTGCCAGTATGAAGCGGGACACAGATACGCAGTATTTT. This translates into CASMKRDTDTQYF.

V and J are TRBV10-1 and TRBJ2-3; 7 bases map to TRBD1. Germline assignment: CDR1 WNHNN and CDR2 SYGVQD (reference sequence). Trimming took 1 base from V and 5 from J; bases not matched to a gene: 9. The CDR3 is 16 residues long. CDR3 amino acids: CASSEFVTGLGDTQYF. The CDR3 DNA is TGCGCCAGCAGTGAGTTCGTGACAGGGCTAGGAGATACGCAGTATTTT.

This clone showed up just once. As DNA, the CDR3 is TGTGCCAGCAGCAAAGCTGCAGGGGGGAACACTGAAGCTTTCTTT. Translation gives CASSKAAGGNTEAFF. The chain is built from TRBV21-1 and TRBJ1-1; the table names TRBD1, a call not compared with the DNA. TRBV21-1 is termed a pseudogene. The CDR3 runs to 15 residues.

The chain employs TRBV5-6 and TRBJ2-7; D may be TRBD1 or TRBD2 (5 bases each). Germline loops: CDR1 SGHDT, CDR2 YYEEEE. The CDR3 sequence is 14 residues long. The ends were cut back, 0 bases at V and 3 bases at J, with 10 bases in the middle. The CDR3 sequence: CASSLGGPNYEQYF. The CDR3 nucleotides read TGTGCCAGCAGCTTGGGGGGACCTAACTACGAGCAGTACTTC.

The count of this clone is one. The gene calls are TRBV27 and TRBJ2-2, with D perhaps matching TRBD1 (5 bases). V was pared by 2 bases and J by 2 bases, with 12 bases between. The CDR3 is 16 amino acids. From germline, CDR1 is MNHEY and CDR2 SMNVEV (reference sequence). The CDR3 DNA sequence: TGTGCCAGCAGTTTAGGTGCTGGGGCTAACACCGGGGAGCTGTTTTTT. Its translation: CASSLGAGANTGELFF.

V is TRBV12-5 and J is TRBJ2-5; 8 bases agree with TRBD2. Germline-derived CDR1 and CDR2 are LGHNT and FRNRAP. J lost 5 bases, V lost 0 bases, and 5 bases had no gene match. CDR3 size: 15 residues. The CDR3 sequence: CASGLVGLASETQYF. The DNA for the CDR3 is TGTGCTAGTGGTTTGGTAGGACTAGCCTCCGAGACCCAGTACTTC.

This sequence joins TRBV7-2 and TRBJ2-7; 8 positions agree with TRBD1. CDR1 is SGHTA, CDR2 FQGNSA, per germline. After removal of 2 bases from V and 4 bases from J, the junction contained 10 bases not matched to a gene. The CDR3 is made up of 16 amino acids. The CDR3 region is CASSLTSGGGKYEQYF. CDR3 DNA sequence: TGTGCCAGCAGCTTAACATCAGGGGGCGGCAAGTACGAGCAGTACTTC.

V and J are TRBV6-5 and TRBJ2-2; 7 bases line up with TRBD1. This CDR3 contains 13 residues. Trimming removed 5 bases from V and 5 bases from J; junction bases left unmatched: 2. Germline loops: CDR1 MNHEY, CDR2 SVGAGI. The CDR3: CASSKGATGELFF. The CDR3 nucleotides read TGTGCCAGCAGTAAGGGGGCTACCGGGGAGCTGTTTTTT.

The CDR3 reads CASSVLSVTEAFF. In nucleotides, the CDR3 is TGTGCCAGTAGTGTTCTCTCTGTCACTGAAGCTTTCTTT. The gene calls are TRBV19 and TRBJ1-1; no firm D call. The V and J ends lost 5 bases and 4 bases respectively, with 11 bases between them. The CDR3 loop spans 13 amino acids. Germline assignment: CDR1 LNHDA and CDR2 SQIVND (reference sequence).

J is TRBJ2-2 and V is TRBV7-6; 7 nucleotides match TRBD1. The CDR3 loop spans 15 amino acids. J lost 1 base, V lost 2 bases, and 1 base had no gene match. CDR1 and CDR2 (germline): SGHVS, FNYEAQ. The CDR3 loop is CASSLRQGNTGELFF. The CDR3 region has the DNA TGTGCCAGCAGCTTAAGACAGGGGAACACCGGGGAGCTGTTTTTT.

The J gene is TRBJ1-1, the V gene TRBV5-6; the match to TRBD1 covers 7 bases. Germline CDR1 is SGHDT and CDR2 is YYEEEE. After removal of 2 bases from V and 3 bases from J, the junction contained 4 bases not matched to a gene. CDR3 length equals 14 residues. DNA of the CDR3: TGTGCCAGCAGCTTAACAGGGGCGGACACTGAAGCTTTCTTT. Protein sequence: CASSLTGADTEAFF.

The chain uses TRBV27 and TRBJ1-1; 11 bases line up with TRBD1. The CDR3 length is 13 residues. CDR1 and CDR2 (germline): MNHEY, SMNVEV (reference sequence). Losses at the gene ends were 6 bases for V and 10 bases for J; bases not matched to a gene: 7. CDR3 bases: TGTGCCAGCAGCCCTGGACAGGGGGCTGTAGCTTTCTTT. It codes for CASSPGQGAVAFF.

Note on this clone: One end of the junction is discordant with germline, which a read error may explain. The rearrangement joins TRBV4-1 to TRBJ2-3, with 11 bases fitting TRBD1. The germline V gene encodes CDR1 MGHRA and CDR2 YSYEKL. The CDR3 contains 15 residues. The CDR3 here is CASSQGTGGTDTQYF. Written as DNA, the CDR3 is TGCGCCAGCAGCCAAGGGACAGGGGGCACGGATACGCAGTATTTT.

The V gene is TRBV18, the J gene TRBJ2-7; D gene unclear. The CDR3 covers 12 residues. Looked up from germline, CDR1 is KGHSH and CDR2 is LQKENI. Trimming took 6 bases from V and 0 from J, leaving 6 bases between them. DNA of the CDR3: TGTGCCAGCTCTCCAGCCTCCTACGAGCAGTACTTC. As protein: CASSPASYEQYF. Filled out from reference TRBV18 and TRBJ2-7, the complete variable domain reads NAGVMQNPRHLVRRRGQEARLRCSPMKGHSHVYWYRQLPEEGLKFMVYLQKENIIDESGMPKERFSAEFPKEGPSILRIQQVVRGDSAAYFCASSPASYEQYFGPGTRLTVT.

The chain joins TRBV10-3 to TRBJ1-5; no firm D call. The V and J ends lost 0 bases and 7 bases respectively, with 10 bases between them. Germline V gene sequence: CDR1 ENHRY, CDR2 SYGVKD. CDR3 size: 14 residues. CDR3: CAISESVGFQPQHF. In nucleotides, the CDR3 is TGTGCCATCAGTGAGTCCGTCGGGTTCCAGCCCCAGCATTTT.

The chain joins TRBV4-2 to TRBJ2-3; 9 positions match TRBD2. This CDR3 is built from 16 residues. The germline V gene encodes CDR1 LGHNA and CDR2 YNFKEQ. J was trimmed by 2 bases and V by 4 bases; bases with no gene match: 7. For the CDR3, the DNA is TGTGCCAGCAGCCTACTTAGCGGGGGTGCCACAGATACGCAGTATTTT. Translated, it gives CASSLLSGGATDTQYF.

Written as DNA, the CDR3 is TGTGCCAGCAGCTTATATGTTATTGGTTATACGCAGTATTTT. This codes for CASSLYVIGYTQYF. The chain links TRBV7-2 to TRBJ2-3; D not certain. CDR3 length: 14 amino acids. Germline CDR1 SGHTA, CDR2 FQGNSA. V was trimmed by 2 bases and J by 7 bases, leaving 13 bases between them.

This clone was recorded a few times. The V and J genes are TRBV27 and TRBJ2-7, with 9 bases aligning to TRBD1. Trimming removed 4 bases from V and 3 bases from J; junction bases left unmatched: 1. The CDR3 loop spans 13 amino acids. Germline assignment: CDR1 MNHEY and CDR2 SMNVEV (reference sequence). CDR3 bases: TGTGCCAGCAGTTGGGACAGGGACTACGAGCAGTACTTC. Encoded protein: CASSWDRDYEQYF.

J is TRBJ1-2 and V is TRBV19, with 9 bases matching TRBD1. V shed 8 bases and J 6 bases; nucleotides not matched to a gene: 4. CDR3 length: 12 residues. CDR1 is LNHDA and CDR2 is SQIVND in the germline V gene (reference sequence). CDR3 protein: CASRQGVDGYTF. The CDR3 DNA reads TGTGCCAGTCGACAGGGGGTCGATGGCTACACCTTC.